Included here is one T cell receptor beta chain sequence, with context. Germline loops: CDR1 MNHNS, CDR2 SASEGT. This CDR3 contains 15 residues. Trimming removed 2 bases at V and 5 bases at J, with 13 bases between. The second PCR ran roughly 6 to 11 cycles with a sample-barcoded 5' primer and J-beta primers. TCRdb re-analysed the 5' RACE reads in MiXCR, keeping a single row per CDR3 protein. The sample yields around 1,900,000 distinct CDR3 sequences, about two fifths seen once. This sample was taken from a study of blood T cells in healthy people across ages. The clonotype comes from a human donor in good health. Material: blood. The rearrangement uses TRBV6-1 and TRBJ1-5; the D is unclear. CDR3 protein: CASSELATPYQPQHF. CDR3 DNA sequence: TGTGCCAGCAGTGAACTTGCCACACCTTATCAGCCCCAGCATTTT.